One sample yielded the 10 T cell receptor beta chains listed below, sequenced in a study of siplizumab effects on memory and regulatory T cells. Only in-frame clones appear in the TCRdb table, and some are missing; sequencing was by immunoSEQ multiplex PCR. The profile covers 90,000 to 140,000 clones, with about 93% appearing a single time and 0.32% taken by the ten largest. Sequencing was carried out using CD4+ T cells sorted from blood. The receptors stem from a human donor in good health.

The V gene is TRBV7-2, the J gene TRBJ2-6, with a weak D call TRBD1 (6 bases). The V gene's germline CDR1 is SGHTA and CDR2 FQGNSA. The CDR3 loop spans 16 amino acids. The V end lost 2 bases, the J end lost 0 bases, and 8 bases lay between the germline ends. The CDR3 coding sequence is TGTGCCAGCAGCTTACAGGGGACCTCTGGGGCCAACGTCCTGACTTTC. Its translation is CASSLQGTSGANVLTF.

This clone has a single count. The rearrangement uses TRBV29-1 and TRBJ1-1; D ambiguous. Germline CDR1 and CDR2: SQVTM and ANQGSEA. Between the trimmed V and J ends, which lost 0 bases and 0 bases, there was a span of 5 bases. This CDR3 has 13 residues. DNA of the CDR3: TGCAGCGTTGAAGATCAGGTGAACACTGAAGCTTTCTTT. As protein: CSVEDQVNTEAFF.

The rearrangement uses TRBV7-3 and TRBJ2-1; D is unclear. The V end was cut by 0 bases, the J end by 8 bases, with 8 bases between. The CDR3 is 13 amino acids. The germline CDR1 and CDR2 sequences are SGHTA and FQGTGA. Here the CDR3 DNA reads TGTGCCAGCAGCTTAACGCGGCTTGATGAGCAGTTCTTC. This codes for CASSLTRLDEQFF.

This rearrangement joins TRBV15 to TRBJ2-7; D call uncertain. Per the germline V gene, CDR1 is LNHNV and CDR2 is YYDKDF (reference sequence). The CDR3 contains 17 residues. Trimming stripped 0 bases from V and 3 bases from J, with 18 bases between. CDR3 sequence: CATSRDQDPTSNYEQYF. The CDR3 DNA is TGTGCCACCAGCAGAGATCAAGACCCGACGAGCAACTACGAGCAGTACTTC.

CDR3 loop: CASSVRGQEELFF. DNA for the CDR3: TGTGCCAGCAGCGTGAGGGGACAAGAGGAGCTGTTTTTT. The gene calls are TRBV9 and TRBJ2-2, with D possibly TRBD1 on 6 matching bases. The V gene lost 2 bases and the J gene lost 10 bases, with 12 bases spanning the gap. The germline V gene has CDR1 SGDLS and CDR2 YYNGEE. The CDR3 totals 13 residues.

The rearrangement joins TRBV7-2 to TRBJ1-2; no reliable D call. With 5 bases removed from V and 2 bases from J, the gap between germline ends came to 9 bases. Germline CDR1 reads SGHTA; CDR2 reads FQGNSA. The CDR3 covers 13 residues. The CDR3 here is CASSPQENYGYTF. The CDR3 region has the DNA TGTGCCAGCAGCCCCCAGGAGAACTATGGCTACACCTTC.

The chain uses TRBV20-1 and TRBJ2-7; 10 nucleotides agree with TRBD1. Germline V gene lookup returns CDR1 DFQATT and CDR2 SNEGSKA (reference sequence). The CDR3 totals 11 residues. The ends lost 8 bases at V and 10 bases at J; junction bases unmatched: 8. CDR3 bases: TGCAGTCCCCAGACAGGGGGCTTTCAGTACTTC. Encoded protein: CSPQTGGFQYF.

This chain connects TRBV18 to TRBJ1-1; 7 nucleotides align to TRBD1. Germline loops: CDR1 KGHSH, CDR2 LQKENI. V was pared by 6 bases and J by 6 bases, with 7 bases of the junction left unmatched. CDR3 length: 13 amino acids. The CDR3 is CASSPGGGAEAFF. The CDR3, as DNA: TGTGCCAGCTCCCCTGGAGGGGGCGCTGAAGCTTTCTTT. Together with reference TRBV18 and TRBJ1-1, the CDR3 gives the full variable domain: NAGVMQNPRHLVRRRGQEARLRCSPMKGHSHVYWYRQLPEEGLKFMVYLQKENIIDESGMPKERFSAEFPKEGPSILRIQQVVRGDSAAYFCASSPGGGAEAFFGQGTRLTVV.

The rearrangement uses TRBV5-1 and TRBJ1-1; possible D gene TRBD1, 5 bases. With 4 bases removed from V and 11 bases from J, the gap between germline ends came to 24 bases. Germline V lookup: CDR1 SGHRS, CDR2 YFSETQ. The CDR3 contains 15 residues. CDR3 loop: CASSPGGAMGEKAFF. CDR3 sequence (DNA): TGCGCCAGCAGCCCGGGTGGGGCGATGGGGGAGAAGGCTTTCTTT.

This clone was detected a few times. The rearrangement joins TRBV4-2 to TRBJ1-1, with D possibly matching TRBD1 (5 bases). The CDR3 runs 16 residues. CDR1 and CDR2 (germline): LGHNA, YNFKEQ. V was pared by 0 bases and J by 4 bases, with 15 bases between. CDR3 DNA sequence: TGTGCCAGCAGCCAAGAGGCAGGGAATTTACGCACTGAAGCTTTCTTT. This gives the protein CASSQEAGNLRTEAFF.